This T cell receptor beta chain was recovered during a study of cytomegalovirus exposure and HLA in healthy donors. 13 Jbeta primers and 60 Vbeta primers were used for the PCR. Method: immunoSEQ multiplex PCR; TCRdb's copy keeps in-frame clones and lacks some. The sample lists about 150,000 clones, around a tenth occurring once. V lost 1 base to trimming and J lost 0 bases, with 10 bases between them. Germline CDR1 reads SGHRS; CDR2 reads YFSETQ. The CDR3 spans 15 residues. Comment on this clone: Its antigen is still unknown.

Findings and caveats of the study: Analyzed later, association rates of TCRs varied across HLA loci, with DRB1 most and HLA-C fewest.

Nominally healthy donors provided the samples, though records likely missed some immune exposures. This rearrangement joins TRBV5-1 to TRBJ1-1; D remains ambiguous. Specimen: PBMCs. This TCR came from a male donor in good health and CMV-seronegative. The CDR3: CASSLSTGMNTEAFF. CDR3 DNA: TGCGCCAGCAGCTTGAGTACGGGAATGAACACTGAAGCTTTCTTT.